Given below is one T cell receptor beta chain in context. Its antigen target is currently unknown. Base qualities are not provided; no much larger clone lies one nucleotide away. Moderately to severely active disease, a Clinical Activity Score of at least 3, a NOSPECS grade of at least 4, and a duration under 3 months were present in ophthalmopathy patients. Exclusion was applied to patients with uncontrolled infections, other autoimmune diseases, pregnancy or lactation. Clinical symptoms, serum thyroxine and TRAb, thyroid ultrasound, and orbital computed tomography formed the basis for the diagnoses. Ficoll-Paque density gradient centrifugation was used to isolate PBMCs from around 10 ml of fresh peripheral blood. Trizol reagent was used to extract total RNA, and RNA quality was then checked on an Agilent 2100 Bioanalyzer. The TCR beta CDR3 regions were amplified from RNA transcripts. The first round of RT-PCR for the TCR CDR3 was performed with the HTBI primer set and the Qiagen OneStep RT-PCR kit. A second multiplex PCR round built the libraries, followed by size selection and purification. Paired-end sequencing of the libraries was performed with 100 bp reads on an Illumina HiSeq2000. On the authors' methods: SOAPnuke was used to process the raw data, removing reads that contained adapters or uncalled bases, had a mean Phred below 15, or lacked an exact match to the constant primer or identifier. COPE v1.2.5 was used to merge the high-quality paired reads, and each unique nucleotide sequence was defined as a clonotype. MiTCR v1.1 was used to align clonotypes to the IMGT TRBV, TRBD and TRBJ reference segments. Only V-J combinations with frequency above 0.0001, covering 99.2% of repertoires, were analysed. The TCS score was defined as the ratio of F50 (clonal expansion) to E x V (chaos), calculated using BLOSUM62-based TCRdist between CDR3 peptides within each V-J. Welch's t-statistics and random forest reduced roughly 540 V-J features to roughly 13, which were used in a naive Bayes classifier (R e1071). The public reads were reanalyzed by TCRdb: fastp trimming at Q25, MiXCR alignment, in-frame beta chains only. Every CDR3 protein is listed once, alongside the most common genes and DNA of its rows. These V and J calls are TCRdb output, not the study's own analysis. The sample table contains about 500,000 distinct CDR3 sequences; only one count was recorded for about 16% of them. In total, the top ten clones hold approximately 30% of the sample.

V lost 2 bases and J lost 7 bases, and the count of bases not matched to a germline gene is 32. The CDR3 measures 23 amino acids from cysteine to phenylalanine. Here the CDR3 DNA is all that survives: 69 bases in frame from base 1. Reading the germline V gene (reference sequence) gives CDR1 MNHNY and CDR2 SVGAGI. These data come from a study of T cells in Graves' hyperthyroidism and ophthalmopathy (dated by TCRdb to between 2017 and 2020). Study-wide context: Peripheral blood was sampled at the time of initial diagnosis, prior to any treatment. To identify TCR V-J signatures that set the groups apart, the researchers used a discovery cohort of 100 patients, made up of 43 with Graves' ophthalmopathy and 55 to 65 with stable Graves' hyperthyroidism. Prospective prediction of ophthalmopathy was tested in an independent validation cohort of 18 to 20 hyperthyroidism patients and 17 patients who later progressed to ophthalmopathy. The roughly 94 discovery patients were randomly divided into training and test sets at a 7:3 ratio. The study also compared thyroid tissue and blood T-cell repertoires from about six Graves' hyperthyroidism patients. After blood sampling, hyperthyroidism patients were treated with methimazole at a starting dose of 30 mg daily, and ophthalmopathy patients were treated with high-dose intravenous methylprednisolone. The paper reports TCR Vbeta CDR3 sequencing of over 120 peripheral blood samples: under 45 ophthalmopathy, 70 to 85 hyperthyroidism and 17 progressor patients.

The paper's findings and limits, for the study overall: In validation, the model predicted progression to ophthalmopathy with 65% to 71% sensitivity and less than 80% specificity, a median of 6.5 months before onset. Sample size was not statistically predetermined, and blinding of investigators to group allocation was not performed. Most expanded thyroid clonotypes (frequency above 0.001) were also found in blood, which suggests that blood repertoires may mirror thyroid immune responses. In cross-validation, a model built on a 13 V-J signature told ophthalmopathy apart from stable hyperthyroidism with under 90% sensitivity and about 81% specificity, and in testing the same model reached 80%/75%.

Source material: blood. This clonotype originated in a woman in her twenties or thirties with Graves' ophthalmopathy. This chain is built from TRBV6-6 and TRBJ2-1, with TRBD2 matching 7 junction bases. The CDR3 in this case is CASSYREPNREVGSWRLGNEQFF. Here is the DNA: TGTGCCAGCAGTTACCGGGAGCCGAATCGGGAGGTCGGTTCGTGGCGGTTGGGAAATGAGCAGTTCTTC.